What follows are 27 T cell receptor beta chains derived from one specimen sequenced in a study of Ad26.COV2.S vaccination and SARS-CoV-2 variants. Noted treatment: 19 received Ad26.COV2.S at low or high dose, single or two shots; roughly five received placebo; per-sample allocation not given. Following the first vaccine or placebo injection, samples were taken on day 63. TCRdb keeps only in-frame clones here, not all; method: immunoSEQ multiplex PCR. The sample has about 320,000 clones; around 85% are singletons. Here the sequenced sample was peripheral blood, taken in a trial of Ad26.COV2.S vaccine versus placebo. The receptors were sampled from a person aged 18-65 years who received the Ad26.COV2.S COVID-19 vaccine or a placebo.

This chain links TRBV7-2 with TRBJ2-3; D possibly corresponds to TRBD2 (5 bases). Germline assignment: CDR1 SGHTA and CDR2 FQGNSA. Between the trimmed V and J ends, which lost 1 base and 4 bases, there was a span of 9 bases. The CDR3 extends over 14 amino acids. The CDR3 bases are TGTGCCAGCAGCTTAGGCGGGTCGGCAGATACGCAGTATTTT. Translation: CASSLGGSADTQYF.

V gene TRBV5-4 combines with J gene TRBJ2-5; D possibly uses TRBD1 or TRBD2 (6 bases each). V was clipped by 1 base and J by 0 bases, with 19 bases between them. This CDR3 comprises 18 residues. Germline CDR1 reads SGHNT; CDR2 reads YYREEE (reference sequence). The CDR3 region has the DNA TGTGCCAGCAGCTTGATTCTGTGGGGGGACAAGTACCAAGAGACCCAGTACTTC. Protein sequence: CASSLILWGDKYQETQYF. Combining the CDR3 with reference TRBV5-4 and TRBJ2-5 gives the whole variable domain ETGVTQSPTHLIKTRGQQVTLRCSSQSGHNTVSWYQQALGQGPQFIFQYYREEENGRGNFPPRFSGLQFPNYSSELNVNALELDDSALYLCASSLILWGDKYQETQYFGPGTRLLVL.

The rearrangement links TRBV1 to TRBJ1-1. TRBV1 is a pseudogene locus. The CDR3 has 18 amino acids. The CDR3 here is CTSSHIGAGRFLNTEAFF. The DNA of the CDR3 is TGCACCAGCAGCCACATTGGGGCGGGAAGGTTCTTGAACACTGAAGCTTTCTTT.

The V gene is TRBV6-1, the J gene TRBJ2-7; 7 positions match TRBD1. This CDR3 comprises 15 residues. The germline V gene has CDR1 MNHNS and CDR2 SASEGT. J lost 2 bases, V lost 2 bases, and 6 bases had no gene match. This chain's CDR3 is CASSEIGQAAYEQYF. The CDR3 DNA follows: TGTGCCAGCAGTGAAATTGGACAGGCCGCCTACGAGCAGTACTTC.

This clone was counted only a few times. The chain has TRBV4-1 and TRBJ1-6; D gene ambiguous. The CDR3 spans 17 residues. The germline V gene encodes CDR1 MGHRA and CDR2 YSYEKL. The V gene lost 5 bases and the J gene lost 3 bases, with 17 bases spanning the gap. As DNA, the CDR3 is TGCGCCAGCAGCGACCCATCGGCCAGGAGCTATAATTCACCCCTCCACTTT. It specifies CASSDPSARSYNSPLHF.

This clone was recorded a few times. CDR3 in amino acids: CASSSRHSPLHF. The DNA for the CDR3 is TGTGCCAGCAGCTCTAGGCATTCACCCCTCCACTTT. The rearrangement links TRBV7-2 to TRBJ1-6, with D unresolved. Germline values: CDR1 SGHTA, CDR2 FQGNSA. The CDR3 is 12 amino acids. V was shortened by 4 bases and J by 8 bases, with 6 bases between the two germline ends.

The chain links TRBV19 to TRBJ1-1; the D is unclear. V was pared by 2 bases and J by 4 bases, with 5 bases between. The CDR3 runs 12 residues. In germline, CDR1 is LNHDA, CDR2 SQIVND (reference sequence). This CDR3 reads CASSISITEAFF. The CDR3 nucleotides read TGTGCCAGTAGTATAAGCATCACTGAAGCTTTCTTT.

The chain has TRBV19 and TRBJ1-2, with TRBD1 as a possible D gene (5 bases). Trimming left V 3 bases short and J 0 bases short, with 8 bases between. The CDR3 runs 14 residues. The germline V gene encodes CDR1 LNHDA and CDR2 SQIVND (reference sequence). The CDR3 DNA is TGTGCCAGTAGTATGGGGACCGCTAACTATGGCTACACCTTC. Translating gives CASSMGTANYGYTF.

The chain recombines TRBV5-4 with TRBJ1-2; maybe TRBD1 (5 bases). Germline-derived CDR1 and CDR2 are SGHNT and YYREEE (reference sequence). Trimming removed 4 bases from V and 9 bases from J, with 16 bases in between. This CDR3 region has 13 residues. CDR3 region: CASSPRGVESYTF. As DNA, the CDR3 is TGTGCCAGCAGCCCCCGGGGGGTTGAAAGCTACACCTTC.

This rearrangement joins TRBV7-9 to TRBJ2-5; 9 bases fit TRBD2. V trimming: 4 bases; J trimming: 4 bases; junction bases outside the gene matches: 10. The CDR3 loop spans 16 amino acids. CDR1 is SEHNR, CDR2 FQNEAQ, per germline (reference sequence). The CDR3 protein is CASSYTWAGGLETQYF. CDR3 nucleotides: TGTGCCAGCAGCTACACCTGGGCGGGGGGGCTAGAGACCCAGTACTTC.

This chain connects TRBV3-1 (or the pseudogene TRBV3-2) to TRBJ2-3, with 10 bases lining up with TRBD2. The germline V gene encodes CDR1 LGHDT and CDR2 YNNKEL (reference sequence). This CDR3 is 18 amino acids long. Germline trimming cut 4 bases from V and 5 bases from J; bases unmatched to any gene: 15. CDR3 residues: CASSLVGWSGGDRDTQYF. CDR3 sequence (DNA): TGTGCCAGCAGCCTCGTGGGTTGGAGCGGGGGGGATCGAGATACGCAGTATTTT.

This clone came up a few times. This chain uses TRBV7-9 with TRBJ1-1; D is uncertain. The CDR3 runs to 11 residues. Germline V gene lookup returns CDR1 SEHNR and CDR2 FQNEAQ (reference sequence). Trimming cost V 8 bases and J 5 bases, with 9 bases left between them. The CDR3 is CASAGRTEAFF. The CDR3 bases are TGTGCCAGCGCGGGGAGGACTGAAGCTTTCTTT.

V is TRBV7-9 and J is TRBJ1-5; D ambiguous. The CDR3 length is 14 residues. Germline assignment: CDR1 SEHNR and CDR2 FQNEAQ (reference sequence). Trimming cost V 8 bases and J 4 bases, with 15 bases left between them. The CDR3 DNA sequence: TGTGCCAGCGGAACCGAGAGACTTAATCAGCCCCAGCATTTT. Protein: CASGTERLNQPQHF.

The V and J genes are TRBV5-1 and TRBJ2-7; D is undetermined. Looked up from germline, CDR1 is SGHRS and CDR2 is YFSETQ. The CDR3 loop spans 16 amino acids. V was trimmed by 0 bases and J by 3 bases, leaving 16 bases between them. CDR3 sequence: CASSLGATANIYEQYF. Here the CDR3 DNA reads TGCGCCAGCAGCTTGGGGGCCACAGCAAATATCTACGAGCAGTACTTC.

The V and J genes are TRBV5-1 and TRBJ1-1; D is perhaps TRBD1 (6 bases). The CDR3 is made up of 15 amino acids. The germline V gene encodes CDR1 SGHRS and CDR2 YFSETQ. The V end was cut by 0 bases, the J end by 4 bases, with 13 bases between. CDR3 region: CASSLATGATTEAFF. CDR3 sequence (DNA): TGCGCCAGCAGCTTGGCCACGGGGGCGACCACTGAAGCTTTCTTT. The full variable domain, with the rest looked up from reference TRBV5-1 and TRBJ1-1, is KAGVTQTPRYLIKTRGQQVTLSCSPISGHRSVSWYQQTPGQGLQFLFEYFSETQRNKGNFPGRFSGRQFSNSRSEMNVSTLELGDSALYLCASSLATGATTEAFFGQGTRLTVV.

CDR3 sequence: CATSAGQGVTEAFF. For the CDR3, the DNA is TGTGCCACCAGCGCCGGACAGGGCGTCACTGAAGCTTTCTTT. The chain links TRBV15 to TRBJ1-1; 8 bases fit TRBD1. V shed 5 bases and J 4 bases; nucleotides not matched to a gene: 6. This CDR3 region has 14 residues. Germline V gene lookup returns CDR1 LNHNV and CDR2 YYDKDF (reference sequence).

As DNA, the CDR3 is TGTGCCAGCAGCTTAGCGGGGCAGCTAAAAGCAACCGGGGAGCTGTTTTTT. Its translation: CASSLAGQLKATGELFF. This sequence joins TRBV7-9 and TRBJ2-2, with D possibly TRBD1 on 5 matching bases. This CDR3 comprises 17 residues. Germline V lookup: CDR1 SEHNR, CDR2 FQNEAQ (reference sequence). Trimming took off 0 bases at V and 5 bases at J, with 16 bases between the two ends.

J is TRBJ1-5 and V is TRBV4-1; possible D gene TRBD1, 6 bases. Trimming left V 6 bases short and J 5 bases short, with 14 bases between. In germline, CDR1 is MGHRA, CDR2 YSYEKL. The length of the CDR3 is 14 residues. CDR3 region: CASSPIGGHQPQHF. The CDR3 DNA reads TGCGCCAGCAGTCCTATCGGGGGGCATCAGCCCCAGCATTTT.

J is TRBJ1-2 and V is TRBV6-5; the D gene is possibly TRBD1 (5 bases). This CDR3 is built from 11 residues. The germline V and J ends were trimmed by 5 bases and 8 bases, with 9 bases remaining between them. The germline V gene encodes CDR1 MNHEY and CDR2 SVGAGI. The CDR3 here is CASSPGGGYTF. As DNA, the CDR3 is TGTGCCAGCAGTCCCGGGGGGGGCTACACCTTC.

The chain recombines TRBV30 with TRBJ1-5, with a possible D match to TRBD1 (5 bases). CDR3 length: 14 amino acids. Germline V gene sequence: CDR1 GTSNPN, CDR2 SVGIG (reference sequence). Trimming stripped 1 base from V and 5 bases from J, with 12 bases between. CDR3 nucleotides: TGTGCCTGGAGTGCCGGGACGATGGATCAGCCCCAGCATTTT. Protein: CAWSAGTMDQPQHF.

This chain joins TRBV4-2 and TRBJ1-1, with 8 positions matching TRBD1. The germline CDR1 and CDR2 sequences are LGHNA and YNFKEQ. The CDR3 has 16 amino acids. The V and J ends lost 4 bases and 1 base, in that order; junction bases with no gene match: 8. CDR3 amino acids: CASSPQQGGWNTEAFF. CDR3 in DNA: TGTGCCAGCAGCCCCCAACAGGGGGGGTGGAACACTGAAGCTTTCTTT.

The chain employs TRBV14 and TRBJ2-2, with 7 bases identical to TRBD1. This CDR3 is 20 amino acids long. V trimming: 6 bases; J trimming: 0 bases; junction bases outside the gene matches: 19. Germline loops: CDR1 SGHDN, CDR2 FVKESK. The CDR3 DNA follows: TGTGCCAGCAGGACAGGGCGTGGGGGTCGAGTTATGACGAACACCGGGGAGCTGTTTTTT. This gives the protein CASRTGRGGRVMTNTGELFF.

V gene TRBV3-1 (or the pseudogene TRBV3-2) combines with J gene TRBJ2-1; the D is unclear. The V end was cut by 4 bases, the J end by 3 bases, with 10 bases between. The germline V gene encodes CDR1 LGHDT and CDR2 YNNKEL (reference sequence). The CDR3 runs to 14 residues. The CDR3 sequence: CASSLSPVYNEQFF. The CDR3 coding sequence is TGTGCCAGCAGCCTATCCCCAGTCTACAATGAGCAGTTCTTC.

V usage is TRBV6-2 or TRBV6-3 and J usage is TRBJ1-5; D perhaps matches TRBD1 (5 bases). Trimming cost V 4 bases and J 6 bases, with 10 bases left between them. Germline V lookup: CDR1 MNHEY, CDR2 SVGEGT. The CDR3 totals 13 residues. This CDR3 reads CASSWGNGQPQHF. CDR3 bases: TGTGCCAGCAGTTGGGGGAATGGTCAGCCCCAGCATTTT.

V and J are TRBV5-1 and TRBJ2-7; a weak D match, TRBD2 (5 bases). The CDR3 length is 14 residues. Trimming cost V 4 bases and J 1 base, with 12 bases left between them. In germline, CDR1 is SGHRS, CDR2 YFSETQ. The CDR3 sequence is CASSMGVDSYEQYF. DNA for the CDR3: TGCGCCAGCAGCATGGGAGTGGATTCCTACGAGCAGTACTTC.

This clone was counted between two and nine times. Written as DNA, the CDR3 is TGCGCCAGCAGCCAAGGAGGGGCAGCAGGGCTTTTGGGCTACACCTTC. Amino acid sequence: CASSQGGAAGLLGYTF. The chain uses TRBV4-1 and TRBJ1-2; a possible D gene is TRBD1 (5 bases). The CDR3 totals 16 residues. Germline CDR1 and CDR2: MGHRA and YSYEKL. V was trimmed by 1 base and J by 8 bases, leaving 20 bases between them.

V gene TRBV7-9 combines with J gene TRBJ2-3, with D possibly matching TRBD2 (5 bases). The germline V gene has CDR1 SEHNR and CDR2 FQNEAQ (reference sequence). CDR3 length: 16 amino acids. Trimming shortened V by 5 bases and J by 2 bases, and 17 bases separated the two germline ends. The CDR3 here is CASSPRGLGNTDTQYF. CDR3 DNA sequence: TGTGCCAGCAGCCCCCGAGGGCTGGGGAACACAGATACGCAGTATTTT. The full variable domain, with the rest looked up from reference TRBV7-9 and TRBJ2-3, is DTGVSQNPRHKITKRGQNVTFRCDPISEHNRLYWYRQTLGQGPEFLTYFQNEAQLEKSRLLSDRFSAERPKGSFSTLEIQRTEQGDSAMYLCASSPRGLGNTDTQYFGPGTRLTVL.